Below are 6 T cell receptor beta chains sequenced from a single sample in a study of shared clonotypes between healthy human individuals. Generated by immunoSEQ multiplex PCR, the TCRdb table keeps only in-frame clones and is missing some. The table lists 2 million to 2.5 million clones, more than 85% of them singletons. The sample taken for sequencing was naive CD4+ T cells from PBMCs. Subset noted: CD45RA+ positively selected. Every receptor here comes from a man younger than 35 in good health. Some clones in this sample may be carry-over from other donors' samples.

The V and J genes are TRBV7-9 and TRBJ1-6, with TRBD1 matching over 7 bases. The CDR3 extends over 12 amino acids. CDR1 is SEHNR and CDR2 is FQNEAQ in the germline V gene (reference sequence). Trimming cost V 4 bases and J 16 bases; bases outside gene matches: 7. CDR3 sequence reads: CASSSGQADLHF. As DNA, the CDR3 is TGTGCCAGCAGCTCCGGACAGGCCGATCTCCACTTT.

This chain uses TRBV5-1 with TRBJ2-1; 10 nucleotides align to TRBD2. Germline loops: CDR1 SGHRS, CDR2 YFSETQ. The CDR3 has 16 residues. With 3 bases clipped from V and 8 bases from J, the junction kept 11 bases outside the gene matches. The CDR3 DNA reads TGCGCCAGCAGCTACCCCCTAGCGGGAGCAATCGATGAGCAGTTCTTC. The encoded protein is CASSYPLAGAIDEQFF.

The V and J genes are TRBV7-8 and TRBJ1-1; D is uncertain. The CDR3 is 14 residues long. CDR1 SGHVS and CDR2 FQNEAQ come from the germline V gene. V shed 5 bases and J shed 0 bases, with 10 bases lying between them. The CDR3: CASSGPAMNTEAFF. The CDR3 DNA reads TGTGCCAGCAGCGGCCCAGCGATGAACACTGAAGCTTTCTTT.

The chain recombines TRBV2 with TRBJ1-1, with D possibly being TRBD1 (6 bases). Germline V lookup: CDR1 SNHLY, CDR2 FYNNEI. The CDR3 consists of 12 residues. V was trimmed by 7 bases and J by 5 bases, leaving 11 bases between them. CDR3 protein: CASTEGGTEAFF. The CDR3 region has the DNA TGTGCCAGCACCGAGGGGGGGACTGAAGCTTTCTTT.

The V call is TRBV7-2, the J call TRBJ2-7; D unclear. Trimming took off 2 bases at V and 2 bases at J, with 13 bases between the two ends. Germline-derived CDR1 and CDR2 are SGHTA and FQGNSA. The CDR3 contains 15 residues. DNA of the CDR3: TGTGCCAGCAGCTTAATGGGAACAGTCCCCTACGAGCAGTACTTC. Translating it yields CASSLMGTVPYEQYF.

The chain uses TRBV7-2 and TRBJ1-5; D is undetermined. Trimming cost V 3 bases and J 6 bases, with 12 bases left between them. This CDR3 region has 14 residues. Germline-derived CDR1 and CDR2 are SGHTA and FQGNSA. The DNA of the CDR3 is TGTGCCAGCAGCTTGCGAGGGTCTACTCAGCCCCAGCATTTT. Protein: CASSLRGSTQPQHF. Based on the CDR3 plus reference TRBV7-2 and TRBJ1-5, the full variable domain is GAGVSQSPSNKVTEKGKDVELRCDPISGHTALYWYRQSLGQGLEFLIYFQGNSAPDKSGLPSDRFSAERTGGSVSTLTIQRTQQEDSAVYLCASSLRGSTQPQHFGDGTRLSIL.